This passage covers 19 T cell receptor beta chains from one sample sequenced in a study of response to subunit inactivated influenza vaccine. TCRdb re-called the RT-PCR reads with MiXCR, one entry per CDR3 protein. The sample carries 550,000 to 600,000 distinct CDR3 sequences, around 11% recorded once. This specimen was PBMCs from blood, taken on the day of vaccination. The receptors derive from a man over 45 who received an inactivated influenza vaccine.

This clonotype was observed a handful of times. The chain couples TRBV5-4 to TRBJ2-3; D is unresolved. The CDR3 is made up of 13 amino acids. V was pared by 2 bases and J by 5 bases, with 9 bases between. Per the germline V gene, CDR1 is SGHNT and CDR2 is YYREEE (reference sequence). The DNA for the CDR3 is TGTGCCAGCAGCTTTACGGAACGAGATACGCAGTATTTT. Protein product: CASSFTERDTQYF.

The chain couples TRBV20-1 to TRBJ2-7; 7 bases map to TRBD1. Germline assignment: CDR1 DFQATT and CDR2 SNEGSKA (reference sequence). This CDR3 spans 13 amino acids. Germline trimming cut 2 bases from V and 5 bases from J; bases unmatched to any gene: 6. DNA of the CDR3: TGCAGTGCTAGACCAGGGGGTAGGGACGAGCAGTACTTC. It yields the protein CSARPGGRDEQYF.

The chain carries TRBV21-1 and TRBJ1-1. TRBV21-1 is an annotated pseudogene. There are 14 residues in the CDR3. In nucleotides, the CDR3 is TGTGCCAGCAGCAAAGGAACGATGAACACTGAAGCTTTCTTT. Translating it yields CASSKGTMNTEAFF.

J is TRBJ2-1 and V is TRBV29-1; tentatively, D is TRBD1 (6 bases). Germline values: CDR1 SQVTM, CDR2 ANQGSEA. CDR3 length: 10 residues. Between the trimmed V and J ends, which lost 7 bases and 8 bases, there was a span of 9 bases. For the CDR3, the DNA is TGCAGCGCCCACAGGGATGAGCAGTTCTTC. The encoded protein is CSAHRDEQFF.

This clonotype was detected a few times. J is TRBJ2-1 and V is TRBV12-3 or TRBV12-4; the match to TRBD2 covers 9 bases. The CDR3 is made up of 15 amino acids. V gave up 4 bases and J gave up 9 bases; unmatched junction bases: 10. The CDR3 DNA is TGTGCCAGCAGTTCCCCCGGGCGGGAGGGCCGTGAGCAGTTCTTC. Translation: CASSSPGREGREQFF.

The chain joins TRBV20-1 to TRBJ2-7; 7 bases are shared with TRBD2. Per the germline V gene, CDR1 is DFQATT and CDR2 is SNEGSKA (reference sequence). The CDR3 contains 12 residues. The V segment lost 5 bases and the J segment 7 bases; nucleotides outside the gene matches: 8. CDR3 in amino acids: CSAGGGGPEQYF. The CDR3 coding sequence is TGCAGTGCTGGCGGCGGGGGACCGGAGCAGTACTTC.

There are a few counts of this clonotype. The chain links TRBV27 to TRBJ2-2, with 7 positions matching TRBD2. The CDR3 length is 14 residues. The germline V gene encodes CDR1 MNHEY and CDR2 SMNVEV (reference sequence). Trimming cost V 7 bases and J 3 bases; bases outside gene matches: 5. CDR3 nucleotides: TGTGCCAGCAAGGCGGGAGCTCACACCGGGGAGCTGTTTTTT. It is translated as CASKAGAHTGELFF.

This clonotype was observed at least ten times. This chain connects TRBV29-1 to TRBJ2-1; 12 bases are shared with TRBD2. V was clipped by 0 bases and J by 4 bases; unmatched bases: 16. This CDR3 is built from 20 residues. Germline CDR1 is SQVTM and CDR2 is ANQGSEA. This CDR3 reads CSVEDLGLAGGEARYNEQFF. CDR3 DNA: TGCAGCGTTGAAGATCTAGGCCTAGCGGGAGGGGAGGCGAGATACAATGAGCAGTTCTTC.

V usage is TRBV10-3 and J usage is TRBJ2-5; TRBD1 matches at 8 bases. V was clipped by 6 bases and J by 3 bases; unmatched bases: 15. In germline, CDR1 is ENHRY, CDR2 SYGVKD. CDR3 length: 17 amino acids. The DNA for the CDR3 is TGTGCCATCAGCGAACCCCTAGCTGCAGGGGGCGAAGAGACCCAGTACTTC. Encoded protein: CAISEPLAAGGEETQYF.

This clonotype was seen ten or more times. V gene TRBV5-1 combines with J gene TRBJ1-2; D might be TRBD1 (6 bases). Trimming cost V 2 bases and J 5 bases, with 10 bases left between them. The CDR3 contains 13 residues. Germline V gene data show CDR1 as SGHRS and CDR2 as YFSETQ. CDR3 DNA: TGCGCCAGCAGCTTCGGGGACACTTATGGCTACACCTTC. Protein: CASSFGDTYGYTF.

In this sample, this clonotype turned up many times. The chain carries TRBV11-2 and TRBJ2-2, with D possibly matching TRBD1 (5 bases). CDR3 length: 15 amino acids. CDR1 and CDR2 from the germline V gene are SGHAT and FQNNGV. V was trimmed by 5 bases and J by 1 base, leaving 11 bases between them. CDR3 region: CASSLRQQNTGELFF. The CDR3 DNA is TGTGCCAGCAGCCTCAGACAGCAGAACACCGGGGAGCTGTTTTTT.

The table lists this clonotype with a few counts. This chain uses TRBV18 with TRBJ1-6; a weak D match, TRBD1 (5 bases). Deletions cut 3 bases from V and 10 bases from J, with 16 bases between. In germline, CDR1 is KGHSH, CDR2 LQKENI. The CDR3 totals 15 residues. CDR3 protein: CASSPGTGRGSPLHF. The CDR3, as DNA: TGTGCCAGCTCACCCGGGACCGGACGAGGATCACCCCTCCACTTT.

The rearrangement links TRBV20-1 to TRBJ2-3, with 7 bases matching TRBD1. The germline CDR1 and CDR2 sequences are DFQATT and SNEGSKA (reference sequence). The CDR3 extends over 14 amino acids. With V trimmed by 5 bases and J by 0 bases, 5 bases remained unmatched. The chain's CDR3 is CSALRQGSTDTQYF. In DNA, the CDR3 is TGCAGTGCTCTTCGACAGGGTAGCACAGATACGCAGTATTTT.

The table lists this clonotype with many counts. The gene calls are TRBV7-2 and TRBJ2-4; the match to TRBD2 covers 11 bases. V was clipped by 5 bases and J by 5 bases; unmatched bases: 2. CDR3 size: 14 residues. Germline lookup yields CDR1 SGHTA and CDR2 FQGNSA. The CDR3 DNA sequence: TGTGCCAGCAGCAGGGGACTAGCGGAAAACATTCAGTACTTC. It specifies CASSRGLAENIQYF.

This clonotype has only a few counts. The V gene is TRBV7-9, the J gene TRBJ2-7; TRBD1 matches 8 bases. CDR3 length: 17 amino acids. After removal of 8 bases from V and 1 base from J, the junction contained 16 bases not matched to a gene. CDR1 is SEHNR and CDR2 is FQNEAQ in the germline V gene (reference sequence). The CDR3 nucleotides read TGTGCCAGCGAGGGCGGGGCAGGGGGCGTAAAGTCCTACGAGCAGTACTTC. As protein: CASEGGAGGVKSYEQYF.

The rearrangement joins TRBV7-9 to TRBJ2-7, with 12 bases lining up with TRBD1. V shed 5 bases and J 4 bases; nucleotides not matched to a gene: 12. There are 17 residues in the CDR3. Germline V gene lookup returns CDR1 SEHNR and CDR2 FQNEAQ (reference sequence). This chain's CDR3 is CASSPVPGQGAEYEQYF. In DNA form, the CDR3 reads TGTGCCAGCAGCCCCGTCCCGGGACAGGGGGCTGAATACGAGCAGTACTTC.

This clonotype showed up just a few times. The chain employs TRBV12-3 or TRBV12-4 and TRBJ2-5; D is possibly TRBD2 (5 bases). The germline V and J ends were trimmed by 3 bases and 3 bases, with 8 bases remaining between them. The CDR3 loop spans 13 amino acids. The CDR3: CASSFTGKETQYF. The DNA of the CDR3 is TGTGCCAGCAGTTTTACGGGGAAAGAGACCCAGTACTTC.

This clonotype was recorded at least ten times. The chain uses TRBV25-1 and TRBJ2-2; the match to TRBD1 covers 11 bases. The CDR3 spans 16 residues. With V trimmed by 5 bases and J by 8 bases, 10 bases remained unmatched. Germline V gene lookup returns CDR1 MGHDK and CDR2 SYGVNS. The CDR3 sequence: CASSPLGQGARGELFF. The CDR3 DNA sequence: TGTGCCAGCAGTCCCCTAGGACAGGGGGCGCGTGGGGAGCTGTTTTTT.

This clonotype was counted between two and nine times. V is TRBV7-2 and J is TRBJ2-7, with 11 bases aligning to TRBD2. This CDR3 is 16 amino acids long. The germline V gene has CDR1 SGHTA and CDR2 FQGNSA. J lost 3 bases, V lost 6 bases, and 10 bases had no gene match. In DNA, the CDR3 is TGTGCCAGCAGTTGGGCCCTAGCGGGAGGTTTCTACGAGCAGTACTTC. Translation gives CASSWALAGGFYEQYF.